One and the same sample provided the 27 T cell receptor beta chains below, sequenced in a study of shared clonotypes between healthy human individuals (TCRdb year 2020). Libraries were made using the immunoSEQ multiplex PCR assay. The source is immuneACCESS, and TCRdb retained only in-frame sequences with V and J called. Part of the clones is not carried over; for the studies checked, unresolved V genes explain less than half of this, and the remainder is unexplained. The sample table lists 1.6 million or so clones, over 95% of them with a count of one. Jointly, the top ten make up approximately 1.1% of the sample. The specimen was naive CD4+ T cells sorted from blood. In the paper's terms, the cell subset or site label means: CD45RA+ positively selected. The source of these receptors is a man in his thirties or forties in good health.

The rearrangement links TRBV27 to TRBJ2-6; 7 bases map to TRBD1. J lost 2 bases, V lost 6 bases, and 7 bases had no gene match. The CDR3 is 16 amino acids. Germline V CDR1 and CDR2: MNHEY, SMNVEV (reference sequence). CDR3 nucleotides: TGTGCCAGCAGGTTTGACAGGGTTGCTGGGGCCAACGTCCTGACTTTC. Protein sequence: CASRFDRVAGANVLTF. The full variable domain, with the rest looked up from reference TRBV27 and TRBJ2-6, is EAQVTQNPRYLITVTGKKLTVTCSQNMNHEYMSWYRQDPGLGLRQIYYSMNVEVTDKGDVPEGYKVSRKEKRNFPLILESPSPNQTSLYFCASRFDRVAGANVLTFGAGSRLTVL.

The gene calls are TRBV18 and TRBJ2-3; no firm D call. CDR3 size: 13 residues. Between the trimmed V and J ends, which lost 7 bases and 2 bases, there was a span of 10 bases. CDR1 and CDR2 (germline): KGHSH, LQKENI. This chain's CDR3 is CASFYTVTDTQYF. CDR3 bases: TGTGCCAGCTTTTATACCGTCACAGATACGCAGTATTTT.

V gene TRBV29-1 combines with J gene TRBJ2-5; D possibly corresponds to TRBD2 (6 bases). Germline V gene data show CDR1 as SQVTM and CDR2 as ANQGSEA. V lost 2 bases to trimming and J lost 4 bases, with 11 bases between them. The CDR3 spans 13 residues. CDR3 region: CSVEIGGAETQYF. Here the CDR3 DNA reads TGCAGCGTTGAAATCGGAGGGGCAGAGACCCAGTACTTC.

The chain combines TRBV7-2 with TRBJ2-3, with D possibly TRBD2 on 5 matching bases. Trimming took off 2 bases at V and 0 bases at J, with 9 bases between the two ends. From germline, CDR1 is SGHTA and CDR2 FQGNSA. CDR3 length equals 15 residues. The CDR3 protein is CASSLQAESTDTQYF. The DNA of the CDR3 is TGTGCCAGCAGCTTACAAGCGGAAAGCACAGATACGCAGTATTTT.

The rearrangement links TRBV7-8 to TRBJ1-3, with D perhaps matching TRBD1 (5 bases). V shed 5 bases and J shed 4 bases, with 9 bases lying between them. The CDR3 runs to 13 residues. Germline CDR1 reads SGHVS; CDR2 reads FQNEAQ. CDR3 amino acids: CASSQDRGNTIYF. The CDR3 DNA reads as TGTGCCAGCAGCCAAGACAGAGGAAACACCATATATTTT. Together with reference TRBV7-8 and TRBJ1-3, the CDR3 gives the full variable domain: GAGVSQSPRYKVAKRGQDVALRCDPISGHVSLFWYQQALGQGPEFLTYFQNEAQLDKSGLPSDRFFAERPEGSVSTLKIQRTQQEDSAVYLCASSQDRGNTIYFGEGSWLTVV.

The chain recombines TRBV28 with TRBJ2-3, with 9 bases aligning to TRBD2. The CDR3 runs 16 residues. Germline V lookup: CDR1 MDHEN, CDR2 SYDVKM. Trimming took 5 bases from V and 5 from J; bases not matched to a gene: 11. This CDR3 is CASSGGLAGLGDTQYF. CDR3 nucleotide sequence: TGTGCCAGCAGTGGGGGTCTAGCGGGGTTGGGAGATACGCAGTATTTT.

The chain uses TRBV5-1 and TRBJ2-1; 7 bases map to TRBD2. V was pared by 0 bases and J by 4 bases, with 4 bases of the junction left unmatched. Germline CDR1 and CDR2: SGHRS and YFSETQ. The CDR3 extends over 15 amino acids. DNA of the CDR3: TGCGCCAGCAGCTTGGTGGCGGGAGAGTACAATGAGCAGTTCTTC. It yields the protein CASSLVAGEYNEQFF.

The CDR3 region is CASTKGAGWSNQPQHF. The CDR3 DNA sequence: TGTGCCAGTACCAAAGGGGCAGGGTGGAGCAATCAGCCCCAGCATTTT. The chain combines TRBV19 with TRBJ1-5, with a tentative D call TRBD1 (5 bases). The ends were cut back, 7 bases at V and 1 base at J, with 17 bases in the middle. Looked up from germline, CDR1 is LNHDA and CDR2 is SQIVND (reference sequence). The CDR3 consists of 16 residues.

The chain couples TRBV9 to TRBJ2-2; a weak D match, TRBD1 (5 bases). Germline CDR1 is SGDLS and CDR2 is YYNGEE. V was clipped by 3 bases and J by 1 base, with 10 bases between them. CDR3 length equals 15 residues. The CDR3 nucleotides are TGTGCCAGCAGCGCAAGAGGACAGAACACCGGGGAGCTGTTTTTT. It encodes CASSARGQNTGELFF.

In regard to this clone: The germline gene is not matched at one end of the junction; a read error may be the cause. CDR3: CASSSDRFHPLKF. As DNA, the CDR3 is TGTGCCAGCAGCTCGGACAGGTTCCACCCTCTTAAATTC. This chain connects TRBV7-3 to TRBJ2-7; 7 nucleotides align to TRBD1. The germline V gene has CDR1 SGHTA and CDR2 FQGTGA. The CDR3 spans 13 residues.

V usage is TRBV18 and J usage is TRBJ1-5; D is ambiguous. The ends were cut back, 6 bases at V and 5 bases at J, with 14 bases in the middle. Per the germline V gene, CDR1 is KGHSH and CDR2 is LQKENI. The CDR3 length is 14 residues. The chain's CDR3 is CASSLDQPDQPQHF. CDR3 DNA: TGTGCCAGCTCTCTCGACCAGCCTGATCAGCCCCAGCATTTT.

The chain combines TRBV19 with TRBJ2-3, with D tentatively TRBD2 (6 bases). In germline, CDR1 is LNHDA, CDR2 SQIVND (reference sequence). The CDR3 spans 17 residues. The germline V and J ends were trimmed by 3 bases and 0 bases, with 16 bases remaining between them. The CDR3 loop is CASSIVLARWSTDTQYF. The CDR3 DNA follows: TGTGCCAGTAGTATCGTACTAGCACGGTGGAGCACAGATACGCAGTATTTT.

The chain employs TRBV29-1 and TRBJ1-4; 10 nucleotides match TRBD1. The CDR3 totals 15 residues. The ends lost 0 bases at V and 6 bases at J; junction bases unmatched: 4. The germline gives CDR1 SQVTM, CDR2 ANQGSEA. The CDR3 nucleotides read TGCAGCGTTGAAGAATCGACAGGGGGCTATGAAAAACTGTTTTTT. Translating gives CSVEESTGGYEKLFF.

J is TRBJ2-3 and V is TRBV6-5; no definite D call. Trimming took off 7 bases at V and 3 bases at J, with 17 bases between the two ends. Per the germline V gene, CDR1 is MNHEY and CDR2 is SVGAGI. This CDR3 is built from 15 residues. For the CDR3, the DNA is TGTGCCAGCACCCGACGGGCTTATAGTACAGATACGCAGTATTTT. Its translation: CASTRRAYSTDTQYF.

This clone was seen once. The chain employs TRBV7-9 and TRBJ2-1; 7 bases line up with TRBD1. The germline gives CDR1 SEHNR, CDR2 FQNEAQ (reference sequence). The CDR3 contains 12 residues. V was pared by 3 bases and J by 10 bases, with 3 bases of the junction left unmatched. The CDR3 nucleotides read TGTGCCAGCAGCTTCACGGACAGGGAGCAGTTCTTC. Translating it yields CASSFTDREQFF.

The chain has TRBV19 and TRBJ1-3; no definite D call. This CDR3 has 13 residues. The germline V gene encodes CDR1 LNHDA and CDR2 SQIVND (reference sequence). Trimming took 5 bases from V and 4 from J, leaving 9 bases between them. CDR3 coding DNA: TGTGCCAGTAGTGACCGGATGGGAAACACCATATATTTT. Translation: CASSDRMGNTIYF.

As for this clone: Other nucleotide sequences from this sample produce the same CDR3. The V gene is TRBV7-9, the J gene TRBJ2-5; no clear D gene. Germline CDR1 reads SEHNR; CDR2 reads FQNEAQ (reference sequence). The V end lost 1 base, the J end lost 0 bases, and 6 bases lay between the germline ends. CDR3 length: 14 amino acids. The CDR3, as DNA: TGTGCCAGCAGCTTAGGATCTTACCAAGAGACCCAGTACTTC. Translation: CASSLGSYQETQYF.

The V gene is TRBV5-5, the J gene TRBJ2-7, with 8 nucleotides matching TRBD2. The CDR3 spans 17 residues. CDR1 and CDR2 (germline): SGHKS, YYEKEE (reference sequence). The ends lost 4 bases at V and 1 base at J; junction bases unmatched: 13. CDR3 residues: CASSPWGLAGGSYEQYF. The CDR3 DNA reads as TGTGCCAGCAGCCCTTGGGGATTGGCGGGGGGTTCCTACGAGCAGTACTTC.

The genes are TRBV5-1 and TRBJ1-1; unclear D gene. The length of the CDR3 is 13 residues. Germline values: CDR1 SGHRS, CDR2 YFSETQ. V lost 4 bases to trimming and J lost 1 base, with 8 bases between them. The CDR3 nucleotides read TGCGCCAGCAGCGGATACCAGAACACTGAAGCTTTCTTT. Its translation is CASSGYQNTEAFF.

This chain joins TRBV18 and TRBJ2-7; tentatively, D is TRBD1 or TRBD2 (6 bases each). Germline CDR1 reads KGHSH; CDR2 reads LQKENI. The CDR3 has 15 residues. With 0 bases removed from V and 5 bases from J, the gap between germline ends came to 14 bases. The CDR3 region has the DNA TGTGCCAGCTCACCACCGGGGGGCTCTCGTGACGAGCAGTACTTC. It yields the protein CASSPPGGSRDEQYF.

This clone was seen only once. The V and J genes are TRBV6-5 and TRBJ2-7, with TRBD1 matching 8 bases. In germline, CDR1 is MNHEY, CDR2 SVGAGI. With 1 base clipped from V and 6 bases from J, the junction kept 8 bases outside the gene matches. The CDR3 has 15 amino acids. CDR3: CASSYFPTGAGEQYF. CDR3 sequence (DNA): TGTGCCAGCAGTTACTTCCCGACAGGGGCGGGCGAGCAGTACTTC.

V is TRBV30 and J is TRBJ2-7; D is possibly TRBD1 (8 bases). The germline V gene has CDR1 GTSNPN and CDR2 SVGIG (reference sequence). Trimming took off 1 base at V and 1 base at J, with 14 bases between the two ends. CDR3 length: 15 amino acids. CDR3 in amino acids: CAWSGNRGGSYEQYF. CDR3 bases: TGTGCCTGGAGTGGCAACAGGGGGGGATCCTACGAGCAGTACTTC.

This chain links TRBV30 with TRBJ2-7, with 9 bases fitting TRBD1. There are 15 residues in the CDR3. The germline V gene encodes CDR1 GTSNPN and CDR2 SVGIG (reference sequence). After removal of 3 bases from V and 4 bases from J, the junction contained 10 bases not matched to a gene. CDR3 region: CAWSPTGGPGYEQYF. CDR3 coding DNA: TGTGCCTGGAGCCCAACAGGGGGCCCGGGATACGAGCAGTACTTC.

The chain is built from TRBV6-6 and TRBJ1-3, with D hard to call. The CDR3 has 16 amino acids. V shed 0 bases and J shed 9 bases, with 18 bases lying between them. Germline loops: CDR1 MNHNY, CDR2 SVGAGI (reference sequence). CDR3 DNA: TGTGCCAGCAGTTACTCGAAAGGCGTGGAGCTAGCCACCATATATTTT. It codes for CASSYSKGVELATIYF.

The chain links TRBV5-5 to TRBJ1-2, with D perhaps TRBD1 (6 bases). This CDR3 spans 16 amino acids. Trimming removed 0 bases from V and 1 base from J, with 13 bases in between. The V gene's germline CDR1 is SGHKS and CDR2 YYEKEE (reference sequence). The CDR3 loop is CASSLANRVVNYGYTF. CDR3 bases: TGTGCCAGCAGCTTGGCAAACAGGGTGGTTAACTATGGCTACACCTTC.

The rearrangement uses TRBV7-2 and TRBJ2-7; 12 nucleotides align to TRBD2. Germline trimming cut 5 bases from V and 0 bases from J; bases unmatched to any gene: 8. The CDR3 is 17 amino acids. Germline lookup yields CDR1 SGHTA and CDR2 FQGNSA. In DNA form, the CDR3 reads TGTGCCAGCAGCCATCGACTAGCGGGAGCGGTCTCCTACGAGCAGTACTTC. Translation gives CASSHRLAGAVSYEQYF.

The chain couples TRBV18 to TRBJ2-3; D ambiguous. V dropped 6 bases and J dropped 4 bases, with 17 bases sitting between them. The germline V gene encodes CDR1 KGHSH and CDR2 LQKENI. The CDR3 spans 15 residues. The DNA for the CDR3 is TGTGCCAGCTCCCGAGTAAACACGGGCGCAGATACGCAGTATTTT. This codes for CASSRVNTGADTQYF. Full variable domain (missing parts from reference TRBV18 and TRBJ2-3): NAGVMQNPRHLVRRRGQEARLRCSPMKGHSHVYWYRQLPEEGLKFMVYLQKENIIDESGMPKERFSAEFPKEGPSILRIQQVVRGDSAAYFCASSRVNTGADTQYFGPGTRLTVL.